This T cell receptor (beta chain) was sequenced for a study of blood T cell repertoires in COVID-19. Study overall: There were acute and convalescent COVID-19 samples, and they came from the United States, Italy and Spain.

Germline-derived CDR1 and CDR2 are SGHTA and FQGNSA. V dropped 1 base and J dropped 1 base, with 11 bases sitting between them. The CDR3 is 16 residues long. Study processing details: Amplified reference gene primers provided the basis for estimating nucleated cell counts. Profiled with immunoSEQ multiplex PCR; TCRdb holds only in-frame clones, not every one. V and J calls and clone size come straight from that table; D and trimming were deduced from the DNA. Among over 300,000 clones listed, 90% were seen once. The J gene is TRBJ1-5, the V gene TRBV7-2; D is possibly TRBD1 (6 bases). The TCR sequence derives from a man in his late teens or twenties with active or convalescent COVID-19. Sequenced input: peripheral blood. The CDR3 is CASSLGGGRSNQPQHF. As DNA, the CDR3 is TGTGCCAGCAGCTTAGGGGGGGGCCGGAGCAATCAGCCCCAGCATTTT.